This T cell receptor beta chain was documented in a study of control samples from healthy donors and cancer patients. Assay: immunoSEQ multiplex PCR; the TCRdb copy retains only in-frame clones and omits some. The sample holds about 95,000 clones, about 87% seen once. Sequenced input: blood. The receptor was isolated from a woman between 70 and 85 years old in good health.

The CDR3 nucleotides read TGTGCCAGCAGACCGGGGGGGGTCCTGAACACTGAAGCTTTCTTT. Its translation: CASRPGGVLNTEAFF. V usage is TRBV11-2 and J usage is TRBJ1-1, with D possibly being TRBD1 (5 bases). The CDR3 has 15 amino acids. Trimming removed 6 bases from V and 0 bases from J, with 14 bases in between. Germline V gene lookup returns CDR1 SGHAT and CDR2 FQNNGV.